The clone carrying this T cell receptor (beta chain) has a handful of counts. The sample is drawn from a study of T cells after yellow fever vaccination. TCRdb re-analysed the 5' RACE reads in MiXCR, keeping a single row per CDR3 protein. The sample shows over 200,000 distinct CDR3 sequences, approximately 6.3% of them seen only once. Trimming took off 7 bases at V and 0 bases at J, with 6 bases between the two ends. The germline CDR1 and CDR2 sequences are DFQATT and SNEGSKA (reference sequence). The length of the CDR3 is 11 residues. The sequence was obtained from a man aged 25 to 45 who received the YFV17D yellow fever vaccine. The rearrangement uses TRBV20-1 and TRBJ1-1, with D hard to call. This sample comprised CD4+ T cells sorted from PBMCs, obtained on the day of the yellow fever booster vaccination. The CDR3 bases are TGCAGTGAGGTGATGAACACTGAAGCTTTCTTT. It translates to CSEVMNTEAFF.